This TCR beta chain was found in a study of cytomegalovirus exposure and HLA in healthy donors. Study-wide context: In a later analysis, the roughly 120 validation repertoires were reported to have used the same platform as the approximately 690 first-cohort repertoires. Findings of the study overall: Specificity for CMV antigens was confirmed in vitro for a few of the CMV-associated chains.

V was clipped by 4 bases and J by 0 bases; unmatched bases: 10. The V gene's germline CDR1 is SGHNT and CDR2 YYREEE (reference sequence). This CDR3 has 17 residues. Remarks on this clone: Antigen specificity is unknown.

The method was immunoSEQ multiplex PCR; TCRdb's version includes in-frame clones alone and lacks a portion of them. The sample lists roughly 120,000 clones; around nine tenths were seen once. The sequence was obtained from a man under 40 in good health and CMV-seronegative. The chain recombines TRBV5-4 with TRBJ2-7; 10 nucleotides match TRBD1. Input material: PBMCs. The CDR3 reads CASSPGQGGPRSYEQYF. The CDR3, as DNA: TGTGCCAGCAGCCCAGGACAGGGGGGCCCCCGCTCCTACGAGCAGTACTTC.